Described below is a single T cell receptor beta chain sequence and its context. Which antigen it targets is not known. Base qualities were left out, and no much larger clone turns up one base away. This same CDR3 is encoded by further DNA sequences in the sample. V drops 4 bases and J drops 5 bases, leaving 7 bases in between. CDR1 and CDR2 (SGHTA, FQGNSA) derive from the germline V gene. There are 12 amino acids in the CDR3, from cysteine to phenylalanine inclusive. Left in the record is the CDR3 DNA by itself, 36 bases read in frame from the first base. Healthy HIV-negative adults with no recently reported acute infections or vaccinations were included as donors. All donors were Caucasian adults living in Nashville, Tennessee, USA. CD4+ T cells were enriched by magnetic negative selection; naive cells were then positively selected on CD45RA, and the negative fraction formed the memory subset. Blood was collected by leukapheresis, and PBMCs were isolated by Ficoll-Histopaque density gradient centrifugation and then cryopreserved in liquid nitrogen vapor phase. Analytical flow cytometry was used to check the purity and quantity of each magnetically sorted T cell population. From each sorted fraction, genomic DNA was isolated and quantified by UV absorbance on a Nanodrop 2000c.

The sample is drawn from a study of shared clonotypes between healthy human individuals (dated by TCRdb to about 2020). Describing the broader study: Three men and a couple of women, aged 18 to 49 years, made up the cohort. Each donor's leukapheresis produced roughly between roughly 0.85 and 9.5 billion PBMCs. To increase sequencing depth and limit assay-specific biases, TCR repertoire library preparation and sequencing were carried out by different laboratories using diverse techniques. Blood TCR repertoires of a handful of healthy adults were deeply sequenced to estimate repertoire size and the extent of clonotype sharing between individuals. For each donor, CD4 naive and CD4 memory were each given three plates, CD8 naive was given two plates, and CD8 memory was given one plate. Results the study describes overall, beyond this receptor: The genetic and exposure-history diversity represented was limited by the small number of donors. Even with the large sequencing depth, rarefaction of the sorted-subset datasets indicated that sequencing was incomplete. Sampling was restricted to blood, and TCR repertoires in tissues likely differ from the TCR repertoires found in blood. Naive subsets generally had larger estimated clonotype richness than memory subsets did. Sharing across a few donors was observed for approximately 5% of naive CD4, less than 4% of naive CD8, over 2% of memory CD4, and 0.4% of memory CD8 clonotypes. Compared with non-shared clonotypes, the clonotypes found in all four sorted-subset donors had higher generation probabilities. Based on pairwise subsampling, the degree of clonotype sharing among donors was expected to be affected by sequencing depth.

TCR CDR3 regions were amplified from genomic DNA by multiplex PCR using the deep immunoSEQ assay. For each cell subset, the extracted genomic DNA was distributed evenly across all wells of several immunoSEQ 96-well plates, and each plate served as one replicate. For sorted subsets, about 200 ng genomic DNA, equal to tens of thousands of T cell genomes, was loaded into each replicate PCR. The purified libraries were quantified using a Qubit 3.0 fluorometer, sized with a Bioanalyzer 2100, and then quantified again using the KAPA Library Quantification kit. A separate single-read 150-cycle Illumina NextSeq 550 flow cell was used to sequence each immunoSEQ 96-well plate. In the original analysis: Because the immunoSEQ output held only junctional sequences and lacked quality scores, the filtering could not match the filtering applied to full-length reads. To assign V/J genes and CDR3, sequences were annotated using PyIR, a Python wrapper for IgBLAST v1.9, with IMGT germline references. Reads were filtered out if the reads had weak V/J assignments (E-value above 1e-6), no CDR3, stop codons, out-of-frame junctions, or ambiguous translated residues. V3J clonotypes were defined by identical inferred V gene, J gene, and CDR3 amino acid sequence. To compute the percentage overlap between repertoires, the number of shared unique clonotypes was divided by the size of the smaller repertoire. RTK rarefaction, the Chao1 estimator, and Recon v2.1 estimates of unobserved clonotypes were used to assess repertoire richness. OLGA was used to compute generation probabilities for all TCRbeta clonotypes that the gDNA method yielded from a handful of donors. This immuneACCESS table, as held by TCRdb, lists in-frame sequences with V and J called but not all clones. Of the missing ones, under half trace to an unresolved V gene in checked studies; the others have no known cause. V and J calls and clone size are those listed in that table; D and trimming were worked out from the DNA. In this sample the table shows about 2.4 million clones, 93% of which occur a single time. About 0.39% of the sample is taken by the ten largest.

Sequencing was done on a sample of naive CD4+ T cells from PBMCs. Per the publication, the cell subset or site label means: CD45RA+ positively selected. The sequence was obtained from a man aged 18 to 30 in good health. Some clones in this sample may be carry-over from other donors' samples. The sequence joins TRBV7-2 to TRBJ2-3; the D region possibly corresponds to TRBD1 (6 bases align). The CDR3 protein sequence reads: CASSSRGDTQYF. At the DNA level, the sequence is TGTGCCAGCAGCTCCAGGGGAGATACGCAGTATTTT.